This record looks at one T cell receptor (beta chain) sequence and its context. These data originate in a study of Graves' ophthalmopathy and Graves' hyperthyroidism. RNA transcripts were the source from which TCR beta CDR3 regions were amplified. A first-round RT-PCR used HTBI primers, followed by a second-round multiplex PCR. TCRdb itself ran the multiplex PCR reads through MiXCR, one entry per CDR3 protein. This sample has 600,000 to 650,000 distinct CDR3 sequences; approximately 21% occur once, and the top ten carry more than 5.5%. V trimming: 5 bases; J trimming: 0 bases; junction bases outside the gene matches: 8. CDR3 size: 16 residues.

The chain is built from TRBV12-3 or TRBV12-4 and TRBJ2-5; TRBD2 matches at 8 bases. This receptor was taken from a woman aged 18-30 years with stable Graves' hyperthyroidism. Some clones in this sample may be carry-over from other donors' samples. Sequencing input: peripheral blood. CDR3 nucleotide sequence: TGTGCCAGCAGTCACAAGCGCGGGGGGTACCAAGAGACCCAGTACTTC. Translation: CASSHKRGGYQETQYF.